This T cell receptor beta chain is from a study of cytomegalovirus exposure and HLA in healthy donors. CDR3 size: 16 residues. Germline V gene sequence: CDR1 SEHNR, CDR2 FQNEAQ (reference sequence). After removal of 5 bases from V and 3 bases from J, the junction contained 7 bases not matched to a gene. Produced via immunoSEQ multiplex PCR; TCRdb's table is partial and in-frame only. Among hundreds of thousands of clones listed, approximately 83% were seen once. This TCR was recovered from a woman aged 30 to 39 in good health and CMV-seropositive. The sequenced sample was PBMCs. This chain joins TRBV7-9 and TRBJ2-2; 9 positions agree with TRBD1. The CDR3 DNA reads as TGTGCCAGCAGCCCAAGGACAGGGGAGGACACCGGGGAGCTGTTTTTT. It encodes CASSPRTGEDTGELFF.